This TCR beta chain was documented in a study of blood T cell repertoires in COVID-19. Per germline, CDR1 GTSNPN and CDR2 SVGIG (reference sequence). The CDR3 sequence is 15 residues long. V dropped 4 bases and J dropped 9; count of bases not matched to a gene: 10. Two negative PCRs, clearance, or symptom resolution were required of recovered Cohort 3 donors. This clone was observed a handful of times. Per the original data handling: Amplifying reference gene primers gave estimates of nucleated cell counts. Profiled with immunoSEQ multiplex PCR; TCRdb holds only in-frame clones, not every one. V, J and clone size derive from that table, while D and trimming were established from the DNA sequence. The table has 150,000 to 200,000 clones, more than 70% seen once.

The chain employs TRBV30 and TRBJ1-6, with 9 positions matching TRBD1. The origin of this receptor is a man aged 35 to 55 who had recovered from COVID-19. Sequenced material: PBMCs or T cells enriched from blood (not recorded which). CDR3 residues: CAWNPGTGHFSPLHF. The CDR3 DNA follows: TGTGCCTGGAATCCGGGGACAGGGCACTTTTCACCCCTCCACTTT.